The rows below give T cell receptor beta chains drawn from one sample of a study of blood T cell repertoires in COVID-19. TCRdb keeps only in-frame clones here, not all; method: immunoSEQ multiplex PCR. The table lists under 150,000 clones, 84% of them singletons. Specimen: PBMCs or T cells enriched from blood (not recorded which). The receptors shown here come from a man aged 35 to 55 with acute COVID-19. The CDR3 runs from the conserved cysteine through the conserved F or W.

CDR3 protein: CASSESTAGGSSVTQYF
V gene: TRBV10-1
J gene: TRBJ2-3

CDR3 protein: CASSQDPPFSEPRREKLFF
V gene: TRBV3-1/TRBV3-2
J gene: TRBJ1-4

CDR3 protein: CASSPGETEAFF
V gene: TRBV9
J gene: TRBJ1-1

CDR3 protein: CASSGPGTGGEAFF
V gene: TRBV7-9
J gene: TRBJ1-1

CDR3 protein: CASSLGRGEYNEQFF
V gene: TRBV13
J gene: TRBJ2-1

CDR3 protein: CASSSPGGRETQYF
V gene: TRBV28
J gene: TRBJ2-5

CDR3 protein: CASSLAGLAANNEQFF
V gene: TRBV5-1
J gene: TRBJ2-1

CDR3 protein: CASSVARAGTGELFF
V gene: TRBV9
J gene: TRBJ2-2

CDR3 protein: CASTALGGKNEKLFF
V gene: TRBV5-1
J gene: TRBJ1-4

CDR3 protein: CASSLDVGLAKNIQYF
V gene: TRBV11-2
J gene: TRBJ2-4

CDR3 protein: CASSLSSNYGYTF
V gene: TRBV27
J gene: TRBJ1-2

CDR3 protein: CASTRSRSGGGWDEQFF
V gene: TRBV28
J gene: TRBJ2-1

CDR3 protein: CASSPWGGEQYF
V gene: TRBV11-2
J gene: TRBJ2-7

CDR3 protein: CSVSTNYGYTF
V gene: TRBV29-1
J gene: TRBJ1-2